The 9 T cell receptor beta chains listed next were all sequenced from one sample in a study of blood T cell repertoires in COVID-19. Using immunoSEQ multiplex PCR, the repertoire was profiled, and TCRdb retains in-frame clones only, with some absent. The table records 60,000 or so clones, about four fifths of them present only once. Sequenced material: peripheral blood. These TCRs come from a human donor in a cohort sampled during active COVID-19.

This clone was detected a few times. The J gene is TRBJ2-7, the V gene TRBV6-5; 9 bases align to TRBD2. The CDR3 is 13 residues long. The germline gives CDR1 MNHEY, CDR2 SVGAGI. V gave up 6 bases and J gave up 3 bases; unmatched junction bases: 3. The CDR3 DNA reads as TGTGCCAGCAGGGGACTAGCTGACTACGAGCAGTACTTC. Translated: CASRGLADYEQYF.

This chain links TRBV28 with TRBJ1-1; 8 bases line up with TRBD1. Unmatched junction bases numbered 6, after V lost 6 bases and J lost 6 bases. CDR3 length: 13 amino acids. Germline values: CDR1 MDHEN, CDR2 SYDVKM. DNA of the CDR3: TGTGCCAGCAGAACAGGGGGAAGGCCTGAAGCTTTCTTT. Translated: CASRTGGRPEAFF.

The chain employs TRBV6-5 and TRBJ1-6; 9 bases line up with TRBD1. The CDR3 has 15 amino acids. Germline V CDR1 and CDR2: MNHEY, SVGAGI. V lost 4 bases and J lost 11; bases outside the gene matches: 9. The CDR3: CASSSGGTGSTPLHF. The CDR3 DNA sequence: TGTGCCAGCAGTTCTGGGGGGACAGGGTCGACACCCCTCCACTTT.

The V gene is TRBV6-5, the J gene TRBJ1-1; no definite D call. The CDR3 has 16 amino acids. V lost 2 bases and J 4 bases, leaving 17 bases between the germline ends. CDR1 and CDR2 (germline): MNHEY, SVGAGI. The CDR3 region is CASSYASLTARTEAFF. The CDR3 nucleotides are TGTGCCAGCAGTTACGCGTCCCTTACAGCCCGCACTGAAGCTTTCTTT.

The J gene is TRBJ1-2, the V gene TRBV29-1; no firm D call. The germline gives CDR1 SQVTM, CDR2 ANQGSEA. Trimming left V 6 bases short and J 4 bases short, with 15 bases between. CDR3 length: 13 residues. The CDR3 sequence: CSVLMANPYGYTF. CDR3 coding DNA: TGCAGCGTGTTGATGGCCAACCCCTATGGCTACACCTTC.

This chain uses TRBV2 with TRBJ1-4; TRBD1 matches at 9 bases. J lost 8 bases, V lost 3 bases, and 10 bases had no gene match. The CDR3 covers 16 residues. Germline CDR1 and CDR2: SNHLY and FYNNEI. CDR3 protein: CASSENPPGTGEKLFF. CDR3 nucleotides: TGTGCCAGCAGTGAGAACCCCCCCGGGACAGGGGAAAAACTGTTTTTT.

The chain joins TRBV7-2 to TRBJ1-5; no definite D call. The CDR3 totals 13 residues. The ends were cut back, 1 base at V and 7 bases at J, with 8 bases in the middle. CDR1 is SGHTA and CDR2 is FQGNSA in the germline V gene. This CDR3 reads CASSLGRGQPQHF. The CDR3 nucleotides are TGTGCCAGCAGCTTAGGGCGGGGACAGCCCCAGCATTTT. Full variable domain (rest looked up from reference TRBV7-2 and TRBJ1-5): GAGVSQSPSNKVTEKGKDVELRCDPISGHTALYWYRQSLGQGLEFLIYFQGNSAPDKSGLPSDRFSAERTGGSVSTLTIQRTQQEDSAVYLCASSLGRGQPQHFGDGTRLSIL.

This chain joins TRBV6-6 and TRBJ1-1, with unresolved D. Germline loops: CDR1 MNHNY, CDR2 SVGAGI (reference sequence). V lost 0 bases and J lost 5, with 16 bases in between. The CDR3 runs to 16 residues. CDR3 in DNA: TGTGCCAGCAGTTACTCTAGTGCCAACCCCGGGACTGAAGCTTTCTTT. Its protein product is CASSYSSANPGTEAFF.

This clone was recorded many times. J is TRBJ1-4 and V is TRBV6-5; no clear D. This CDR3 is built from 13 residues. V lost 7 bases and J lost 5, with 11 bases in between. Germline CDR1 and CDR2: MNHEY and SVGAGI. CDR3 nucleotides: TGTGCCAGCACGAGGCGGGTCAATGAAAAACTGTTTTTT. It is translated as CASTRRVNEKLFF.